This T cell receptor (beta chain) was sequenced for a study of high-grade serous ovarian cancer treatment subgroups. Study-wide results and limits: Without spatial data, bulk sequencing limits insight into HGSC tumor diversity.

V shed 3 bases and J shed 1 base, with 9 bases lying between them. The length of the CDR3 is 14 residues. The germline gives CDR1 MDHEN, CDR2 SYDVKM. This clone was recorded once. The antigen remains undetermined. The tumor samples were collected prior to definitive surgery or chemotherapy. Some clones are missing from TCRdb's copy, which holds only in-frame ones; the method was immunoSEQ multiplex PCR. The data hold about 8,000 clones, with 60% to 80% observed a single time. This TCR was recovered from a human donor with high-grade serous ovarian cancer. Sample: tumor tissue. The gene calls are TRBV28 and TRBJ1-1; no firm D call. The CDR3 DNA follows: TGTGCCAGCAGTTTCCCGACGGAGAACACTGAAGCTTTCTTT. Its protein is CASSFPTENTEAFF.